Detailed here is one TCR beta chain. As yet, its antigen is unknown. Preparation of the TCRbeta library used unique molecular identifiers. TCRdb fed the PCR reads into MiXCR, producing one record per CDR3 protein. The sample lists around 490,000 distinct CDR3 sequences, about an eighth occurring once. The data derive from a study of T-cell reconstitution after alpha-beta-depleted transplantation in children. The study's findings and limits: Elevated TCRbeta diversity at day 60 was traced, in some patients, to surviving recipient T cells and thymic progenitors. Alpha-beta T cells about two months after transplant reportedly derived from several hundred expanded graft clones. When one year had passed after transplant, most T-cell counts and diversity came from newly produced T cells.

Germline lookup yields CDR1 SQVTM and CDR2 ANQGSEA. V gave up 8 bases and J gave up 9 bases, with 26 bases separating them. The CDR3 is 15 residues long. This sequence originates from a female patient aged 2-9 years who had a stem cell transplant for aplastic anemia, so the T cells may come from the graft donor. The chain couples TRBV29-1 to TRBJ2-1, with D possibly matching TRBD1 (6 bases). The sequencing here drew on PBMCs, mostly from graft donor cells, taken 180 days after TCRalphabeta/CD19-depleted stem cell transplant. CDR3 DNA sequence: TGCAGCCCCCCAAGACGGGACACGCTGCTTGGTGAGCAGTTCTTC. This sequence encodes CSPPRRDTLLGEQFF.